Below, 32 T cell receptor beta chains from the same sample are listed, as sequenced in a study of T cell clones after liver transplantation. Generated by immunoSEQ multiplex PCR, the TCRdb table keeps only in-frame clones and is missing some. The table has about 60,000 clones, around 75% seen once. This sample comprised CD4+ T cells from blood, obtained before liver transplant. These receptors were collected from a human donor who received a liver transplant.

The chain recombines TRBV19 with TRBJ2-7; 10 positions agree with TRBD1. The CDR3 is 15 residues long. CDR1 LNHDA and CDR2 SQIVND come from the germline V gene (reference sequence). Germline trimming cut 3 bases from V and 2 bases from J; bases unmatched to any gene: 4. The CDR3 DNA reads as TGTGCCAGTAGTATGACAGGGGGCTTACCCTACGAGCAGTACTTC. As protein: CASSMTGGLPYEQYF. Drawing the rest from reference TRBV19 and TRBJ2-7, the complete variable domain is DGGITQSPKYLFRKEGQNVTLSCEQNLNHDAMYWYRQDPGQGLRLIYYSQIVNDFQKGDIAEGYSVSREKKESFPLTVTSAQKNPTAFYLCASSMTGGLPYEQYFGPGTRLTVT.

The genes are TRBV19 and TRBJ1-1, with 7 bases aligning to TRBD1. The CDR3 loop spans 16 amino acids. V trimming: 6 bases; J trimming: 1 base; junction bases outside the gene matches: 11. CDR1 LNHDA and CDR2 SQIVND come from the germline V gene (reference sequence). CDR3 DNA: TGTGCCAGTAGGTTGGAGGGGACAGCCCGGAACACTGAAGCTTTCTTT. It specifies CASRLEGTARNTEAFF.

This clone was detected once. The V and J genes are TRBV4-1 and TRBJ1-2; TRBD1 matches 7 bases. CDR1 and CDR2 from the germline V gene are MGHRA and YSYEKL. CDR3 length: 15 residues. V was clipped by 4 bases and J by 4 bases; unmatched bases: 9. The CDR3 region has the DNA TGCGCCAGCAGCCGAGGCCCAGGGGGAAGCTATGGCTACACCTTC. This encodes CASSRGPGGSYGYTF.

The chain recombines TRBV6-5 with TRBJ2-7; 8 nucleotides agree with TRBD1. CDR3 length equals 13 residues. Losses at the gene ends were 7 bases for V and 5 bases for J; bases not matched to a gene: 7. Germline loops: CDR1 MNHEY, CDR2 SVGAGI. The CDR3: CASIAPGGHEQYF. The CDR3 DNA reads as TGTGCCAGCATAGCCCCAGGGGGCCACGAGCAGTACTTC.

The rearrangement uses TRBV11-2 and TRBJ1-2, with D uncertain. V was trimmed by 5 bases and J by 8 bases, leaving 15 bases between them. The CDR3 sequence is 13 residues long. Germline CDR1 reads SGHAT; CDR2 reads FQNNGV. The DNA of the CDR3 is TGTGCCAGCAGCCGCCGGGAATTATGGGGCTACACCTTC. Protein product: CASSRRELWGYTF.

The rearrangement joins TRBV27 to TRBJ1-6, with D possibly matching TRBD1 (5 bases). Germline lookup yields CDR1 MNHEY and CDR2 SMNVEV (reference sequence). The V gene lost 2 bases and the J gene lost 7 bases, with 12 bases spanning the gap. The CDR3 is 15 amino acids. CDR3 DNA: TGTGCCAGCAGTTTACGCGGGACGGGCAATTCACCCCTCCACTTT. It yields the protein CASSLRGTGNSPLHF.

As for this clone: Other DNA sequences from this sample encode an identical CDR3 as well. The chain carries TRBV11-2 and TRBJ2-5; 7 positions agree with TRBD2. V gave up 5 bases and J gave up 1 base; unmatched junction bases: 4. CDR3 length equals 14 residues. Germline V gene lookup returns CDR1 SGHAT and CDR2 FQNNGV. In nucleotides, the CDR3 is TGTGCCAGCAGCCCGGGACTACTCCAAGAGACCCAGTACTTC. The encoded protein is CASSPGLLQETQYF.

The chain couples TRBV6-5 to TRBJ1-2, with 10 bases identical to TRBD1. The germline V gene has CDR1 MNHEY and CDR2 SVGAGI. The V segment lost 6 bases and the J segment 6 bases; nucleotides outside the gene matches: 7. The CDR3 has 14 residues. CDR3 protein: CASSYGTGADGYTF. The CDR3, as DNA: TGTGCCAGCAGCTACGGGACAGGGGCCGATGGCTACACCTTC.

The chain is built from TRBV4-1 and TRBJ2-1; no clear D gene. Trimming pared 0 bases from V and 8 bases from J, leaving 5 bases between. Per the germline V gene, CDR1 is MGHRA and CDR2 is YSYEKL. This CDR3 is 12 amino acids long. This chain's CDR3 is CASSQDWHEQFF. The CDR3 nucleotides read TGCGCCAGCAGCCAAGATTGGCATGAGCAGTTCTTC.

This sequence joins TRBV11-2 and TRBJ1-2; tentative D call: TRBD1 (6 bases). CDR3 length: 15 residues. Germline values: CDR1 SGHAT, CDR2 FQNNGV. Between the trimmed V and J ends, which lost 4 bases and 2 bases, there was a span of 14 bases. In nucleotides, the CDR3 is TGTGCCAGCAGCTCTGCGGGGGCGAGGAACTATGGCTACACCTTC. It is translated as CASSSAGARNYGYTF.

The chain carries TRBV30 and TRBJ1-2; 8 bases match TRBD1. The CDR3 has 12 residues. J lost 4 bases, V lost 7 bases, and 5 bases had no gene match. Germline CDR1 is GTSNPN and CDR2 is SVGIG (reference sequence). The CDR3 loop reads CAYNTGGYGYTF. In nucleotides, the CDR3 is TGTGCCTACAATACAGGGGGCTATGGCTACACCTTC.

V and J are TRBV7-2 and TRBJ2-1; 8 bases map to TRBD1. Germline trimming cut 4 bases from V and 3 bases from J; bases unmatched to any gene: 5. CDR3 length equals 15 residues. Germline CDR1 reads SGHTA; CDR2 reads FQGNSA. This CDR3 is CASSSGQGGYNEQFF. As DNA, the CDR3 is TGTGCCAGCAGCTCCGGACAGGGCGGCTACAATGAGCAGTTCTTC.

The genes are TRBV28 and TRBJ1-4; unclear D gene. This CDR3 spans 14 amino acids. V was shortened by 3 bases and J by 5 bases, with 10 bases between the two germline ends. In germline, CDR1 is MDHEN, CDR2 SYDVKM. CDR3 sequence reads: CASSFVGRNEKLFF. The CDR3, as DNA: TGTGCCAGCAGTTTTGTTGGGAGAAATGAAAAACTGTTTTTT.

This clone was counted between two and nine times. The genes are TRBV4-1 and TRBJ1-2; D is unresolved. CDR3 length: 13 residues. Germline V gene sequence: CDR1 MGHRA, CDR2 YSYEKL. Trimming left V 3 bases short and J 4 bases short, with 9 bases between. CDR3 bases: TGCGCCAGCAGCCAGAACATTATCTATGGCTACACCTTC. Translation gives CASSQNIIYGYTF.

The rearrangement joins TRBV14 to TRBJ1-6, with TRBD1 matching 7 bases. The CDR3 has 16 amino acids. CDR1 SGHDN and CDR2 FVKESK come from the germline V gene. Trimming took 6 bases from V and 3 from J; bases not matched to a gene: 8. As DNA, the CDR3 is TGTGCCAGCAGTCTTTACAGGGGCGGCTATAATTCACCCCTCCACTTT. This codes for CASSLYRGGYNSPLHF. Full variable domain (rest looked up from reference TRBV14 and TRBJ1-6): EAGVTQFPSHSVIEKGQTVTLRCDPISGHDNLYWYRRVMGKEIKFLLHFVKESKQDESGMPNNRFLAERTGGTYSTLKVQPAELEDSGVYFCASSLYRGGYNSPLHFGNGTRLTVT.

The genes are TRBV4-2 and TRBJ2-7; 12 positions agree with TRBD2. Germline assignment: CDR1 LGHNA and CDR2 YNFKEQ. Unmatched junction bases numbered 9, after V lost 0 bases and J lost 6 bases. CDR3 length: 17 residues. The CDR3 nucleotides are TGTGCCAGCAGCCAAGATATGGCTAGCGGGGGGGCAGTCGAGCAGTACTTC. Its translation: CASSQDMASGGAVEQYF.

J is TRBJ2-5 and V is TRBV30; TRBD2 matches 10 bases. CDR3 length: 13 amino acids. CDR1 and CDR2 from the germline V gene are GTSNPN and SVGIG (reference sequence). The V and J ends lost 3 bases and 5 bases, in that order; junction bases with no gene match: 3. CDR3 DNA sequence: TGTGCCTGGAGCCAGCGGGGGGGGGAGACCCAGTACTTC. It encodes CAWSQRGGETQYF.

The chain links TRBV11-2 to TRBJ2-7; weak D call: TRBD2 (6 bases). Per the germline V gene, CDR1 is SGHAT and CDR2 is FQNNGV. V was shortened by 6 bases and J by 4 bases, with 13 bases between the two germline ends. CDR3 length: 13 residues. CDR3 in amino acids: CASRSIRGYEQYF. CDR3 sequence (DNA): TGTGCCAGCAGATCAATCCGGGGGTACGAGCAGTACTTC.

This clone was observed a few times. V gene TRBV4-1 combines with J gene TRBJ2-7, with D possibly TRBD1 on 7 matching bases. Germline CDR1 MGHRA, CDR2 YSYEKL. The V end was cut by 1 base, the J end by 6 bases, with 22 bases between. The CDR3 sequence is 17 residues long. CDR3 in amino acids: CASSQGPSGGSKGEQYF. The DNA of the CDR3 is TGCGCCAGCAGCCAAGGACCTTCAGGGGGGAGTAAGGGCGAGCAGTACTTC.

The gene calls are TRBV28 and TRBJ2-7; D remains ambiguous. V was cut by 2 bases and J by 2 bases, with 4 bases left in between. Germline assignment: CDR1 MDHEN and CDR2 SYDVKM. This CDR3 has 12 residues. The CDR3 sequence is CASSLRAYEQYF. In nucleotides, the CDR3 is TGTGCCAGCAGTTTACGAGCCTACGAGCAGTACTTC.

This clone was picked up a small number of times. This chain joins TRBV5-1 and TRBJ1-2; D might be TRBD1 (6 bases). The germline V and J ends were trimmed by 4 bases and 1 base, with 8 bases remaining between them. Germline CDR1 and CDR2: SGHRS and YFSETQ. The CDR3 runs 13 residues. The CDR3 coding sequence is TGCGCCAGCAGCACGGACAGTAACTATGGCTACACCTTC. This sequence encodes CASSTDSNYGYTF.

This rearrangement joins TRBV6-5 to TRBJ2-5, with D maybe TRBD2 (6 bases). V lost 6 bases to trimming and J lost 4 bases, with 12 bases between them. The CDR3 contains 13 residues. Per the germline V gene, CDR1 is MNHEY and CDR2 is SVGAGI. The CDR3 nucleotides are TGTGCCAGCAGGCGGGACGCCCGAGAGACCCAGTACTTC. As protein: CASRRDARETQYF.

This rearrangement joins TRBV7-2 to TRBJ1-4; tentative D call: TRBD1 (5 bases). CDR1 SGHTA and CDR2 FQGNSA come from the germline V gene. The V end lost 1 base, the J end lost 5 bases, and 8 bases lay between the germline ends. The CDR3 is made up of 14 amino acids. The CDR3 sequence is CASSLGTLNEKLFF. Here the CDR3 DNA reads TGTGCCAGCAGCTTAGGGACACTGAATGAAAAACTGTTTTTT.

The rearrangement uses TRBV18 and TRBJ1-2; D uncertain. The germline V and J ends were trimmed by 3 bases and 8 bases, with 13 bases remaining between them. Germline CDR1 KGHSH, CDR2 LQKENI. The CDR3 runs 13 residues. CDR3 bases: TGTGCCAGCTCACCCGAGGGAGTTTGGGGCTACACCTTC. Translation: CASSPEGVWGYTF.

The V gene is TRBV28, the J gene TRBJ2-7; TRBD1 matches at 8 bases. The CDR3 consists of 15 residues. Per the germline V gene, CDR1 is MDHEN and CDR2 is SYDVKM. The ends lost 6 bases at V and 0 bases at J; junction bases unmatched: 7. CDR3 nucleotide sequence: TGTGCCAGCAGAAAAGGGGACAGGAGCTCCTACGAGCAGTACTTC. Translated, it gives CASRKGDRSSYEQYF.

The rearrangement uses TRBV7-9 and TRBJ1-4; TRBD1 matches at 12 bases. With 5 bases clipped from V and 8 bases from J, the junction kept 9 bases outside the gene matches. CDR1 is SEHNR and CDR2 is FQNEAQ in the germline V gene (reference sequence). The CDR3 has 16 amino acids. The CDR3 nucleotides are TGTGCCAGCAGCCGGGACAGGGGGCGGATGCCGGAAAAACTGTTTTTT. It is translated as CASSRDRGRMPEKLFF.

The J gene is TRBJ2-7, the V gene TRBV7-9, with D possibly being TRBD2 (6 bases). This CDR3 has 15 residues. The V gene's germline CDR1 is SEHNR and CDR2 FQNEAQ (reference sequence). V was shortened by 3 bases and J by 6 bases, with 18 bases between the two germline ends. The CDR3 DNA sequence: TGTGCCAGCAGCTTTAGTCAGGGAGGCAGCGGCGAGCAGTACTTC. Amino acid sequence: CASSFSQGGSGEQYF.

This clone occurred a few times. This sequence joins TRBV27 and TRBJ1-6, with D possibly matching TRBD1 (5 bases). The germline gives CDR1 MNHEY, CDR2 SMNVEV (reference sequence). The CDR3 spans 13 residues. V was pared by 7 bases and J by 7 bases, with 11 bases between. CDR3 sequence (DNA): TGTGCCAGCACTATTGGGGGGAATTCACCCCTCCACTTT. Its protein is CASTIGGNSPLHF.

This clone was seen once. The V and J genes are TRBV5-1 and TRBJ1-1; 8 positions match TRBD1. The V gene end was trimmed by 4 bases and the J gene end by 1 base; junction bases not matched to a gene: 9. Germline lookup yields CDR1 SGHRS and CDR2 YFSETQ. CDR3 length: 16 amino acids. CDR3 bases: TGCGCCAGCAGCATTAGACCGGGACAGGCGAACACTGAAGCTTTCTTT. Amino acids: CASSIRPGQANTEAFF.

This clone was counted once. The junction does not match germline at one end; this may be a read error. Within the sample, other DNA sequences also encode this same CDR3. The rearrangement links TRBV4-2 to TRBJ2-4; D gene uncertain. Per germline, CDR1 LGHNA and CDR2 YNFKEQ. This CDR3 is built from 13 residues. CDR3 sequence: CASSHMYKNIQYF. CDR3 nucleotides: TGTGCCAGCAGCCATATGTACAAAAATATTCAGTACTTC.

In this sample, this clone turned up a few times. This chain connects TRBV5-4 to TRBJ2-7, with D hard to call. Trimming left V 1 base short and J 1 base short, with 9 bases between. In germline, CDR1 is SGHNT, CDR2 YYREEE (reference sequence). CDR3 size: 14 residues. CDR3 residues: CASSLSRGSYEQYF. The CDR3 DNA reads TGTGCCAGCAGCTTGAGCCGCGGTTCCTACGAGCAGTACTTC.

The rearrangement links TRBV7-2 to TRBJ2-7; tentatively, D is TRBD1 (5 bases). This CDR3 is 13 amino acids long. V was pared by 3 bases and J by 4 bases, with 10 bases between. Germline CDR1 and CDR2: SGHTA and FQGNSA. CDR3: CASSFRRGYEQYF. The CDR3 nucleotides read TGTGCCAGCAGCTTTCGTAGGGGATACGAGCAGTACTTC. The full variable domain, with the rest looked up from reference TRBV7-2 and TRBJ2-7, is GAGVSQSPSNKVTEKGKDVELRCDPISGHTALYWYRQSLGQGLEFLIYFQGNSAPDKSGLPSDRFSAERTGGSVSTLTIQRTQQEDSAVYLCASSFRRGYEQYFGPGTRLTVT.